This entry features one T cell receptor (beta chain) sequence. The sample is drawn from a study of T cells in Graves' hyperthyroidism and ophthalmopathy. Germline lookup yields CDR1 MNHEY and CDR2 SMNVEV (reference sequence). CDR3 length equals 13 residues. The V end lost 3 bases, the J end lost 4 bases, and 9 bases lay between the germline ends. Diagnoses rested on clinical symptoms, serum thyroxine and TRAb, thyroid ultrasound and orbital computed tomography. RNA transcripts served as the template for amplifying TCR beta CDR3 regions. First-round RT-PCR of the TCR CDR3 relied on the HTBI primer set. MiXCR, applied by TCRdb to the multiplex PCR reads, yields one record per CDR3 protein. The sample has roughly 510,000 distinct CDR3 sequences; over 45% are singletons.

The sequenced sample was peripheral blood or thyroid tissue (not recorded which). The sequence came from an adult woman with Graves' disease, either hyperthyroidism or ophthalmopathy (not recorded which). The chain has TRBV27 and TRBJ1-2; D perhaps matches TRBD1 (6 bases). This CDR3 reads CASSLAGAYGYTF. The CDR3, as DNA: TGTGCCAGCAGTTTGGCGGGGGCCTATGGCTACACCTTC.